This is a list of T cell receptor beta chains from one sample in a study of OX40 agonist ivuxolimab in advanced cancers. Libraries were prepared by immunoSEQ multiplex PCR; TCRdb keeps only in-frame clonotypes and omits some of them. Of tens of thousands of clones in the sample, approximately 81% are singletons; the top ten hold roughly 0.9%. Sequencing was performed on CD4+ or CD8+ T cells sorted from blood, taken in a trial of the OX40 agonist ivuxolimab. These receptors all come from an adult with an advanced solid tumor such as melanoma, head and neck, liver or kidney cancer. CDR3s include the opening cysteine and the closing phenylalanine or tryptophan. The D gene is left open where the match is weak. Clone size is not always given. Where it is, it says once, few, many or a class for expanded clones.

j_call	d_call	v_call	clone_size	cdr3_aa	cdr3_nt
TRBJ1-4	.	TRBV6-1	.	CASSGTATNEKLFF	TGTGCCAGCAGTGGTACAGCAACTAATGAAAAACTGTTTTTT
TRBJ1-1	TRBD1	TRBV6-1	.	CASSGQGVMNTEAFF	TGTGCCAGCAGTGGACAGGGGGTGATGAACACTGAAGCTTTCTTT
TRBJ1-4	TRBD1	TRBV6-5	.	CASSYGTGREKLFF	TGTGCCAGCAGTTACGGGACAGGGCGGGAAAAACTGTTTTTT
TRBJ1-4	.	TRBV6-6	.	CASSDPGQKLFF	TGTGCCAGCAGCGACCCGGGGCAAAAACTGTTTTTT
TRBJ1-2	TRBD1	TRBV4-3	.	CASSQGGTVLNYGYTF	TGCGCCAGCAGCCAAGGAGGGACAGTCTTAAACTATGGCTACACCTTC
TRBJ1-1	.	TRBV5-8	.	CASRDSVRTEAFF	TGTGCCAGCAGAGACAGCGTCCGGACTGAAGCTTTCTTT
TRBJ1-2	TRBD1	TRBV7-2	.	CASSPRDREYYGYTF	TGTGCCAGCAGCCCCAGGGACAGGGAATACTATGGCTACACCTTC
TRBJ2-1	TRBD2	TRBV11-2	.	CASGLAGTNEQFF	TGTGCCAGCGGACTAGCGGGCACTAATGAGCAGTTCTTC
TRBJ2-7	.	TRBV18	.	CASSPQTYEQYF	TGTGCCAGCTCACCCCAGACCTACGAGCAGTACTTC
TRBJ2-1	.	TRBV7-9	.	CASSFSVQNYNEQFF	TGTGCCAGCAGCTTTTCTGTGCAAAACTACAATGAGCAGTTCTTC
TRBJ1-3	.	TRBV19	.	CASSIPGHNSGNTIYF	TGTGCCAGTAGTATACCGGGACACAACTCTGGAAACACCATATATTTT
TRBJ2-5	.	TRBV11-2	.	CASEKGLQETQYF	TGTGCCAGCGAAAAGGGACTGCAAGAGACCCAGTACTTC
TRBJ2-2	.	TRBV11-2	.	CASSTGLASPGELFF	TGTGCCAGCAGCACGGGACTTGCTAGTCCCGGGGAGCTGTTTTTT
TRBJ1-1	TRBD1	TRBV28	.	CASRETGTGFFEAFF	TGTGCCAGCAGAGAAACTGGGACAGGGTTTTTTGAAGCTTTCTTT
TRBJ2-1	.	TRBV11-3	.	CASSLEGEQFF	TGTGCCAGCAGCTTGGAGGGTGAGCAGTTCTTC
TRBJ1-2	.	TRBV20-1	.	CSARTRRGYTF	TGCAGTGCAAGGACTCGAAGGGGCTACACCTTC
TRBJ2-5	TRBD1	TRBV7-9	.	CASSWTGEETQYF	TGTGCCAGCAGCTGGACAGGGGAGGAGACCCAGTACTTC
TRBJ2-7	TRBD2	TRBV7-2	.	CASSRPTGGSEQYF	TGTGCCAGCAGCCGCCCCACGGGAGGAAGCGAGCAGTACTTC
TRBJ1-1	.	TRBV6-5	.	CASSYEGVMNTEAFF	TGTGCCAGCAGTTACGAGGGCGTAATGAACACTGAAGCTTTCTTT
TRBJ2-3	.	TRBV30	once	CAWRDGNTDTQYF	TGTGCCTGGCGGGACGGCAACACAGATACGCAGTATTTT
TRBJ2-5	TRBD2	TRBV10-1	.	CASSPGLAGAGEQYF	TGCGCCAGCAGTCCGGGACTAGCGGGAGCGGGTGAGCAGTACTTC
TRBJ2-1	.	TRBV5-5	.	CASNRDTDEQFF	TGTGCCAGCAACAGAGATACGGATGAGCAGTTCTTC
TRBJ1-1	.	TRBV7-9	once	CASSQSGRNTEAFF	TGTGCCAGCAGCCAATCAGGGAGGAACACTGAAGCTTTCTTT
TRBJ2-2	TRBD2	TRBV4-1	few	CASSPVTSGATGELFF	TGCGCCAGCAGCCCGGTGACTAGCGGGGCTACCGGGGAGCTGTTTTTT
TRBJ2-3	.	TRBV6-5	.	CASSYLVRGASGTQYF	TGTGCCAGCAGTTACCTGGTGAGGGGTGCCTCGGGTACGCAGTATTTT
TRBJ1-2	.	TRBV18	.	CASSPRSLEGGYTF	TGTGCCAGCTCACCCAGAAGCCTCGAGGGGGGCTACACCTTC
TRBJ2-5	.	TRBV10-3	.	CAISETEGGETQYF	TGTGCCATCAGTGAAACCGAGGGTGGAGAGACCCAGTACTTC
TRBJ1-2	.	TRBV28	.	CASSGRSYGYTF	TGTGCCAGCAGCGGACGGTCCTATGGCTACACCTTC